This TCR beta chain was captured in a study of cytomegalovirus exposure and HLA in healthy donors (dated by TCRdb to about 2017). About the study as a whole: According to an earlier analysis of a few hundred of the donors, about 170 million T cells yielded approximately 120 million unique TCR beta sequences and about 300 Gb of sequence data. An early release that covered around 590 HLA-typed donors contained approximately 320 gigabases of sequencing data and 65 million to 100 million unique TCR sequences. Of the roughly 400 genotyped donors, 75% to 85% were placed in the genetic ancestry cluster associated with self-reported Caucasian donors. The study was designed to test whether signatures of past pathogen exposure could be identified by cataloging public T cell receptors. The study used immunosequencing to profile the T cell repertoires of more than 650 subjects and linked those repertoires to cytomegalovirus serostatus. Along with the roughly 610-subject first cohort, a separate validation cohort of over a hundred different subjects was used. To predict cytomegalovirus infection status, the study combined high-throughput TCR immunosequencing, statistical association of individual TCRs with disease status, and machine learning. A later analysis re-analyzed previously published TCR beta repertoires from about 600 donors and added high-resolution HLA genotyping to study TCR occurrence patterns. In the later analysis, no new phenotypic data were used to find candidate immune exposures; instead, reliance was placed on TCR beta sequences and their occurrence across donors. To decide whether each TCR beta V gene segment behaved as functional or pseudogenic, an earlier analysis of several hundred of the donors relied on high-throughput TCR beta sequencing. Alongside the repertoire data, information on donor age, sex, ethnicity and CMV serostatus was compiled. Genome-wide SNP genotypes for about 65% of the roughly 670 donors were used in a later genetic analysis, which treated that subset as a discovery cohort. Every discovery cohort repertoire had been produced on one sequencing platform. HLA typing covered class I and class II loci at four-digit resolution. Typing coverage varied by locus: about 620-630 donors for A, B, C, DRB1 and DQB1; about 520 for DQA1; nearly 610 for DPA1; roughly 450 for DPB1. Because of strong linkage in the cohort, roughly five DR-DQ haplotypes were treated as single units for association and clustering. Among some 410 genotyped donors of the cohort, an average of approximately 240,000 unique TCR beta nucleotide sequences were sequenced per donor, roughly 20% of them non-productive. The paper's findings and limits, for the study overall: It was suggested by the authors that the approach could potentially be generalized to other disease states and immunological phenotypes. The presence/absence analyses assumed that sequencing depth was roughly uniform across donors, and that assumption may not be true. Several of the top co-occurrence clusters appeared to be linked to parvovirus B19, influenza, CMV and Epstein-Barr virus, according to a later analysis. In a later analysis, the rate of TCR association differed among HLA loci, with DRB1 alleles having the most associated TCRs and HLA-C alleles having the fewest. Because HLA typing was missing for some donors at each locus, association tests included only the typed subset. For the cohort, immune exposure information was limited to CMV serostatus. According to a later genetic analysis, donors in an Asian-associated ancestry cluster had fewer N-insertions in productive TCRs than the approximately 710-donor mean. A cluster of highly shared sequence variants was judged likely to be a technical artifact of the sequencing pipeline. Correlated functional status among segregating V segments might be attributable to linkage disequilibrium, but an unknown experimental factor could not be ruled out. Most TCR sequences were seen in very few donors, while some public TCRs were found in many individuals. In both the original and validation cohorts, the classifier was reported to diagnose cytomegalovirus status with high specificity and sensitivity. Some IMGT-functional V segments, including TRBV6-2 and TRBV6-3, could not be told apart with the 87-base-pair reads, so those segments were excluded. Because counts were too low, 15 to 20 rarely observed V segments, including chromosome 9 orphons, were left out of the earlier analysis of a few hundred of the donors. In an earlier analysis of about 600 of the donors, most TCR beta V segments appeared in productive rearrangements about 87% or about 30% of the time, broadly matching IMGT annotations. When HLA alleles, especially DR and DQ, strongly co-occurred, attributing TCR associations to individual alleles was difficult. A total of about 150 TCR beta chains were listed by the study as associated with cytomegalovirus. A few of the identified cytomegalovirus-associated TCR beta chains were confirmed in vitro to be specific for cytomegalovirus antigens. Compared with equally common non-associated chains, HLA-associated TCR beta chains in a later analysis were more clonally expanded and had lower generation probabilities. Most CMV-associated TCR beta chains appeared to be HLA-restricted in a later analysis, and the HLA associations seemed to be driven largely by CMV exposure. A later genetic analysis associated a missense DCLRE1C variant with V-gene and J-gene trimming of TCR beta chains, and an independent cohort replicated the association. A later analysis associated about 17,000 TCR beta sequences with specific HLA alleles at a false discovery rate of 0.05. A further reported finding was that TCR beta sequences accurately predicted the HLA-A and HLA-B alleles for most subjects in the first cohort. This cohort had only TCR beta chains sequenced, and the lack of alpha or paired-chain data limited which features could be detected.

The cohort comprised more than 550 healthy bone marrow donors. At the time of sampling, all cohort members were nominally healthy, though unrecorded immune exposures were likely present. The donor tested CMV seropositive and was one of the 289 seropositive cohort members. Every donor gave a peripheral blood sample, and the peripheral blood mononuclear cells from that sample were used for TCR beta sequencing. Genomic DNA was extracted from the blood cell samples with the Qiagen DNeasy Blood Extraction Kit. The germline V gene (reference sequence) supplies CDR1 LNHNV and CDR2 YYDKDF. V loses 5 bases, J loses 3 bases, and the germline ends lie 10 bases apart. The CDR3 has 13 amino acids, counting the end cysteine and phenylalanine. The sequence is cut down to CDR3 DNA, 39 bases in frame from base 1. Library construction relied on the immunoSEQ multiplex PCR assay. For the multiplex PCR, a mixture combining 60 forward primers for TCR Vbeta segments and 13 reverse primers for TCR Jbeta segments was used. A multiplex PCR assay on genomic DNA amplified the CDR3 region of rearranged TCR beta genes. On the Illumina HiSeq System, the amplified TCR beta libraries were sequenced as 87-base-pair reads. In the source study's methods: Across the 600 to 700 repertoires, a later analysis counted 60 million to 90 million unique TCR beta chains, some 11 million of which were shared by at least two donors. To remove PCR and sequencing errors, raw reads were error-corrected and collapsed into unique sequences using a nearest-neighbor algorithm that merged closely related sequences. To assign V, D and J gene segments, CDR3 sequences were aligned to IMGT reference sequences. Each retained sequence needed at least a six-nucleotide match to both a V gene segment and a J gene segment. Rearrangements were called productive when the CDR3 lacked stop codons and stayed in frame with V and J; all others were non-productive. CDR3 was defined by IMGT convention, running from the second conserved V-encoded cysteine to the conserved J-encoded phenylalanine. In an earlier analysis of 587 of the donors, sequences lacking an unambiguous match to a single V gene segment were excluded. An earlier analysis of about 590 of the donors classified V segments as functional when productive rearrangements were above 56.7% and as segregating when the standard deviation between donors was above 5%. A statistical classification framework was built for diagnosing cytomegalovirus status from the catalog of TCR beta chain sequences. V and J gene assignment, in a later analysis, came from comparing TCR nucleotide sequences with IMGT/GENE-DB human TR gene sequences. The TCRdist pipeline was used in a later analysis to assign CDR3 sequences and most-parsimonious VDJ recombination scenarios. In a later analysis, every TCR beta chain was defined by the combination of its CDR3 amino acid sequence and its V-gene family, and reads without a unique V-gene family were dropped. To address suspected cross-contamination and a sequencing artifact, a later analysis removed over 500 highly shared, low-generation-probability nucleotide sequences. In a later analysis, a clonal expansion index for each public chain was calculated from normalized within-repertoire ranks of inferred template counts. In a later analysis, generation probabilities were computed using a VDJ recombination model fitted to out-of-frame rearrangements, and the results were checked against IGoR. Hypergeometric tests were used in a later analysis to score TCR-TCR, TCR-HLA and TCR-CMV co-occurrence, with a repertoire-size bias correction applied to the TCR pairs. False discovery rates were estimated in a later analysis by permuting HLA or CMV assignments 20 times. A later analysis grouped co-occurring TCRs with DBSCAN, adding TCRdist sequence similarity when clustering within HLA-allele-positive subsets. Repertoires with fewer than 30,000 or more than 120,000 public chains, plus five repertoires with anomalous nucleotide sharing, were excluded from co-occurrence clustering. In its TCRdb copy, this immuneACCESS table keeps in-frame sequences only and misses some clones. Where compared with another copy, unresolved V genes explain less than half of these, and the others have no known cause. The V and J calls and clone size were taken over from that table, and D and trimming were inferred from the DNA. The sample table contains approximately 190,000 clones; only one count was recorded for approximately 11% of them. The top ten clones comprise about 7.8% of the sample.

Concerning this clone: The target of this receptor is not known. Per-base quality was not reported, and no clone a single base away is much larger than it. The sample contains more than one DNA sequence encoding this CDR3.

The source is a man in his fifties or sixties in good health and CMV-seropositive. Here the chain combines TRBV15 and TRBJ1-1; TRBD1 could be the D gene, as 5 bases match. Material: PBMCs. The CDR3 here reads CATSRGVDTEAFF. In nucleotides, the sequence is TGTGCCACCAGCCGGGGGGTGGACACTGAAGCTTTCTTT.